The 21 T cell receptor beta chains below all came from one sample that was sequenced in a study of OX40 agonist ivuxolimab in advanced cancers. Library creation used the immunoSEQ multiplex PCR assay. TCRdb retrieved this table from immuneACCESS and kept in-frame rearrangements only. Not all clones are present; in checked studies, unresolved V genes account for under half, and no reason is known for the remainder. Recorded for this sample are tens of thousands of clones; approximately 77% of them occurred a single time. The ten largest clones add up to under 3% of the sample. This specimen consisted of CD4+ or CD8+ T cells sorted from blood, obtained in a trial of the OX40 agonist ivuxolimab. The source is an adult with an advanced solid tumor such as melanoma, head and neck, liver or kidney cancer.

V gene TRBV11-2 combines with J gene TRBJ2-7; the D call may be TRBD1 or TRBD2 (5 bases each). This CDR3 has 15 residues. The germline V gene encodes CDR1 SGHAT and CDR2 FQNNGV. V lost 1 base and J 0 bases, leaving 10 bases between the germline ends. The CDR3 loop reads CASSLAWDRSYEQYF. DNA of the CDR3: TGTGCCAGCAGCTTAGCCTGGGACCGCTCCTACGAGCAGTACTTC.

The sample holds a few counts of this clone. The CDR3 here is CASSLVGENTEAFF. The CDR3, as DNA: TGCGCCAGCAGCTTGGTCGGGGAGAACACTGAAGCTTTCTTT. The chain carries TRBV5-1 and TRBJ1-1; no clear D gene. Trimming took 0 bases from V and 1 from J, leaving 7 bases between them. Germline assignment: CDR1 SGHRS and CDR2 YFSETQ. The CDR3 covers 14 residues.

V and J are TRBV10-3 and TRBJ2-2; TRBD2 matches 8 bases. V lost 10 bases, J lost 4 bases, and 5 bases stayed unmatched. This CDR3 region has 13 residues. CDR1 and CDR2 (germline): ENHRY, SYGVKD. CDR3 protein: CATQRESTGELFF. The CDR3 DNA reads as TGTGCCACCCAGCGGGAGAGCACCGGGGAGCTGTTTTTT.

There are a few counts of this clone. The chain carries TRBV5-1 and TRBJ2-2; the match to TRBD2 covers 8 bases. Germline lookup yields CDR1 SGHRS and CDR2 YFSETQ. This CDR3 is built from 16 residues. The J segment lost 0 bases and the V segment lost 3 bases, leaving 4 bases of the junction unmatched. CDR3 residues: CASSSGLAANTGELFF. For the CDR3, the DNA is TGCGCCAGCAGCTCCGGACTAGCAGCGAACACCGGGGAGCTGTTTTTT.

The V call is TRBV2, the J call TRBJ2-7; possibly TRBD1 for D (6 bases). There are 16 residues in the CDR3. Germline CDR1 is SNHLY and CDR2 is FYNNEI. The V and J ends lost 5 bases and 2 bases respectively, with 19 bases between them. Here the CDR3 DNA reads TGTGCCAGCAGTCCCCTTAACAGGGAACCCCCCTACGAGCAGTACTTC. It specifies CASSPLNREPPYEQYF.

V gene TRBV6-5 combines with J gene TRBJ1-2; 9 positions agree with TRBD1. CDR1 and CDR2 (germline): MNHEY, SVGAGI. Losses at the gene ends were 6 bases for V and 4 bases for J; bases not matched to a gene: 9. This CDR3 comprises 15 residues. The CDR3 sequence is CASRPQGAQVYGYTF. The CDR3 coding sequence is TGTGCCAGCAGGCCACAGGGGGCGCAGGTCTATGGCTACACCTTC.

The rearrangement links TRBV5-4 to TRBJ2-6; the match to TRBD2 covers 7 bases. V was pared by 3 bases and J by 0 bases, with 6 bases of the junction left unmatched. This CDR3 has 17 amino acids. From germline, CDR1 is SGHNT and CDR2 YYREEE (reference sequence). CDR3 amino acids: CASSSLAGSSGANVLTF. DNA for the CDR3: TGTGCCAGCAGCTCTTTAGCGGGTTCCTCTGGGGCCAACGTCCTGACTTTC.

CDR3 amino acids: CASSGRGDYGYTF. The CDR3 DNA is TGTGCCAGCAGCGGCAGGGGGGACTATGGCTACACCTTC. The V gene is TRBV11-2, the J gene TRBJ1-2, with TRBD1 matching over 7 bases. The CDR3 is 13 amino acids. The germline V gene has CDR1 SGHAT and CDR2 FQNNGV. Trimming at V came to 5 bases and at J to 3 bases, leaving 3 bases not matched to a gene.

The rearrangement uses TRBV5-1 and TRBJ2-5; D is ambiguous. CDR3 size: 13 residues. Per germline, CDR1 SGHRS and CDR2 YFSETQ. With 6 bases removed from V and 3 bases from J, the gap between germline ends came to 12 bases. DNA for the CDR3: TGCGCCAGCACCTCGGGTCTGGAAGAGACCCAGTACTTC. Translating it yields CASTSGLEETQYF.

The chain links TRBV10-3 to TRBJ1-1, with 7 bases aligning to TRBD1. Per germline, CDR1 ENHRY and CDR2 SYGVKD. The CDR3 has 17 residues. The trim removed 10 bases at V and 0 bases at J, leaving 17 bases unmatched. The CDR3 loop is CASTTARTGPLNTEAFF. CDR3 coding DNA: TGTGCCAGCACCACCGCCCGGACAGGTCCGCTGAACACTGAAGCTTTCTTT.

This clone was counted between two and nine times. The chain recombines TRBV7-2 with TRBJ1-5; TRBD1 agrees at 8 bases. The CDR3 totals 12 residues. With 4 bases clipped from V and 11 bases from J, the junction kept 4 bases outside the gene matches. CDR1 SGHTA and CDR2 FQGNSA come from the germline V gene. The CDR3 loop reads CASSSGTGAQHF. CDR3 coding DNA: TGTGCCAGCAGCTCCGGGACAGGTGCCCAGCATTTT.

This clone occurred once. The CDR3 bases are TGTGCCAGCAGTGAACCGGGTAGGTACACTGAAGCTTTCTTT. Protein sequence: CASSEPGRYTEAFF. This chain connects TRBV6-1 to TRBJ1-1; D unresolved. Looked up from germline, CDR1 is MNHNS and CDR2 is SASEGT. The CDR3 runs to 14 residues. Trimming removed 2 bases at V and 3 bases at J, with 10 bases between.

This chain uses TRBV5-7 with TRBJ1-1; D is possibly TRBD1 (6 bases). TRBV5-7 qualifies as an ORF whose function is uncertain. The CDR3 consists of 15 residues. V shed 4 bases and J shed 1 base, with 14 bases lying between them. The CDR3 reads CASSGRGKGNTEAFF. CDR3 DNA: TGTGCCAGCAGCGGGAGGGGGAAGGGGAACACTGAAGCTTTCTTT.

The rearrangement joins TRBV11-3 to TRBJ2-1, with D hard to call. The CDR3 is 13 amino acids. Per the germline V gene, CDR1 is SGHNT and CDR2 is YENEEA. The ends were cut back, 1 base at V and 5 bases at J, with 6 bases in the middle. CDR3 region: CASSLGANNEQFF. CDR3 sequence (DNA): TGTGCCAGCAGCTTAGGGGCTAACAATGAGCAGTTCTTC.

The chain is built from TRBV11-2 and TRBJ2-3; D is possibly TRBD2 (5 bases). V dropped 4 bases and J dropped 7 bases, with 6 bases sitting between them. The length of the CDR3 is 11 residues. The V gene's germline CDR1 is SGHAT and CDR2 FQNNGV. CDR3 sequence (DNA): TGTGCCAGCAGCTCCGGGAATACGCAGTATTTT. Encoded protein: CASSSGNTQYF.

The chain joins TRBV11-2 to TRBJ1-1; 7 nucleotides line up with TRBD1. The CDR3 is 15 residues long. Looked up from germline, CDR1 is SGHAT and CDR2 is FQNNGV. The J segment lost 1 base and the V segment lost 5 bases, leaving 7 bases of the junction unmatched. The CDR3 sequence: CASSTRTGPNTEAFF. The CDR3 DNA reads TGTGCCAGCAGCACCAGGACAGGACCGAACACTGAAGCTTTCTTT. The variable domain in full, completed from reference TRBV11-2 and TRBJ1-1, reads EAGVAQSPRYKIIEKRQSVAFWCNPISGHATLYWYQQILGQGPKLLIQFQNNGVVDDSQLPKDRFSAERLKGVDSTLKIQPAKLEDSAVYLCASSTRTGPNTEAFFGQGTRLTVV.

V usage is TRBV4-1 and J usage is TRBJ1-5; possible D gene TRBD1, 5 bases. The germline CDR1 and CDR2 sequences are MGHRA and YSYEKL. Trimming stripped 3 bases from V and 4 bases from J, with 16 bases between. CDR3 length: 16 residues. Written as DNA, the CDR3 is TGCGCCAGCAGCCAGGCCTCCGGGGACGGGAATCAGCCCCAGCATTTT. As protein: CASSQASGDGNQPQHF.

This chain joins TRBV5-1 and TRBJ2-1; D is possibly TRBD2 (6 bases). Germline V lookup: CDR1 SGHRS, CDR2 YFSETQ. The CDR3 spans 17 residues. Between the trimmed V and J ends, which lost 4 bases and 5 bases, there was a span of 22 bases. The CDR3 region has the DNA TGCGCCAGCAGCCCCTCTGCGGGGCTGGCTACTAACAATGAGCAGTTCTTC. It codes for CASSPSAGLATNNEQFF.

The chain joins TRBV5-4 to TRBJ2-5; D unclear. The CDR3 consists of 12 residues. The V end was cut by 2 bases, the J end by 6 bases, with 8 bases between. CDR1 and CDR2 from the germline V gene are SGHNT and YYREEE (reference sequence). CDR3 sequence (DNA): TGTGCCAGCAGCTTTTCCCTCCAGACCCAGTACTTC. Encoded protein: CASSFSLQTQYF.

The genes are TRBV5-1 and TRBJ2-7; the match to TRBD1 covers 8 bases. This CDR3 spans 15 amino acids. Germline V gene sequence: CDR1 SGHRS, CDR2 YFSETQ. V shed 3 bases and J 0 bases; nucleotides not matched to a gene: 5. The DNA of the CDR3 is TGCGCCAGCAGCTGGGGGGACAGGCGCTCCTACGAGCAGTACTTC. Its translation: CASSWGDRRSYEQYF.

V is TRBV7-9 and J is TRBJ2-1; 11 nucleotides match TRBD2. Germline CDR1 SEHNR, CDR2 FQNEAQ (reference sequence). CDR3 length equals 18 residues. Trimming removed 5 bases from V and 1 base from J; junction bases left unmatched: 10. Here the CDR3 reads CASSLSRTSGPSYNEQFF. The CDR3 DNA sequence: TGTGCCAGCAGCCTCTCTCGGACTAGCGGGCCGTCCTACAATGAGCAGTTCTTC.